Below, 20 T cell receptor beta chains from the same sample are listed, as sequenced in a study of lymphopenia after photon versus proton radiotherapy. Generated by immunoSEQ multiplex PCR, the TCRdb table keeps only in-frame clones and is missing some. The sample has about 19,000 clones, around nine tenths seen once. Specimen: peripheral blood, collected from a patient treated with photon-based radiotherapy. The receptors originated from a man aged 55 to 70 with pancreatic cancer.

The chain uses TRBV30 and TRBJ1-3; D remains ambiguous. Trimming cost V 3 bases and J 8 bases, with 11 bases left between them. This CDR3 spans 12 amino acids. CDR1 and CDR2 from the germline V gene are GTSNPN and SVGIG (reference sequence). CDR3 sequence reads: CAWRAFGDTIYF. CDR3 DNA: TGTGCCTGGAGAGCCTTCGGAGACACCATATATTTT.

V usage is TRBV5-6 and J usage is TRBJ1-1; no clear D. V shed 0 bases and J shed 3 bases, with 9 bases lying between them. The CDR3 is made up of 14 amino acids. Per the germline V gene, CDR1 is SGHDT and CDR2 is YYEEEE. CDR3 sequence reads: CASSLAGADTEAFF. The CDR3 DNA reads TGTGCCAGCAGCTTGGCGGGCGCGGACACTGAAGCTTTCTTT.

The rearrangement joins TRBV2 to TRBJ2-2; no reliable D call. V lost 7 bases and J 2 bases, leaving 11 bases between the germline ends. Germline CDR1 reads SNHLY; CDR2 reads FYNNEI. The CDR3 has 14 residues. This CDR3 reads CASTGGTNTGELFF. The DNA for the CDR3 is TGTGCCAGCACCGGCGGAACTAACACCGGGGAGCTGTTTTTT.

The rearrangement links TRBV5-1 to TRBJ2-5; D possibly matches TRBD1 or TRBD2 (6 bases each). The CDR3 is 14 amino acids. Trimming took off 6 bases at V and 5 bases at J, with 17 bases between the two ends. Germline V gene lookup returns CDR1 SGHRS and CDR2 YFSETQ. CDR3 coding DNA: TGCGCCAGCACGGTGGGGGGCTCGGTCGAGACCCAGTACTTC. This sequence encodes CASTVGGSVETQYF.

The V call is TRBV7-3, the J call TRBJ2-2; tentative D call: TRBD2 (5 bases). The CDR3 covers 15 residues. V lost 3 bases, J lost 3 bases, and 11 bases lay in between. Germline V gives CDR1 SGHTA, CDR2 FQGTGA. The CDR3 coding sequence is TGTGCCAGCAGCTTTCTCCGGGGTGACACCGGGGAGCTGTTTTTT. It specifies CASSFLRGDTGELFF.

The genes are TRBV10-2 and TRBJ2-5; 7 bases agree with TRBD2. The CDR3 totals 15 residues. Trimming took 2 bases from V and 6 from J; bases not matched to a gene: 9. Germline-derived CDR1 and CDR2 are WSHSY and SAAADI. CDR3 DNA sequence: TGCGCCAGCAGTGAGCCGCGGGGGACCGTGAAGACCCAGTACTTC. Translating it yields CASSEPRGTVKTQYF.

The chain recombines TRBV7-9 with TRBJ2-3; 7 bases match TRBD1. The junction had 9 bases not matched to a gene; V was cut back by 2 bases and J by 1 base. This CDR3 has 17 residues. Germline CDR1 and CDR2: SEHNR and FQNEAQ (reference sequence). The CDR3 reads CASSLYGTDYRTDTQYF. The CDR3 bases are TGTGCCAGCAGCTTATACGGGACAGATTACCGCACAGATACGCAGTATTTT.

The CDR3 region has the DNA TGTGCCAGCAGCGACAGGGTTGGCTACACCTTC. This sequence encodes CASSDRVGYTF. V is TRBV6-5 and J is TRBJ1-2; 7 bases are shared with TRBD1. CDR1 is MNHEY, CDR2 SVGAGI, per germline. CDR3 length: 11 residues. With 6 bases clipped from V and 7 bases from J, the junction kept 2 bases outside the gene matches.

The chain uses TRBV7-9 and TRBJ1-1; no reliable D call. The V gene lost 5 bases and the J gene lost 8 bases, with 15 bases spanning the gap. Germline CDR1 and CDR2: SEHNR and FQNEAQ (reference sequence). The CDR3 is made up of 13 amino acids. CDR3 protein: CASSGLQQGEAFF. CDR3 sequence (DNA): TGTGCCAGCAGCGGTCTCCAGCAAGGAGAAGCTTTCTTT. Combining the CDR3 with reference TRBV7-9 and TRBJ1-1 gives the whole variable domain DTGVSQNPRHKITKRGQNVTFRCDPISEHNRLYWYRQTLGQGPEFLTYFQNEAQLEKSRLLSDRFSAERPKGSFSTLEIQRTEQGDSAMYLCASSGLQQGEAFFGQGTRLTVV.

The V and J genes are TRBV19 and TRBJ1-6, with 8 bases fitting TRBD1. J gave up 8 bases and V 7 bases, and 16 bases lay outside the gene matches. The CDR3 length is 17 residues. Germline CDR1 reads LNHDA; CDR2 reads SQIVND (reference sequence). CDR3 region: CASNAGTGYNFYSPLHF. The CDR3 bases are TGTGCCAGTAATGCCGGGACAGGTTACAATTTTTATTCACCCCTCCACTTT.

The chain is built from TRBV5-1 and TRBJ2-2; 13 bases are shared with TRBD2. J was trimmed by 6 bases and V by 5 bases; bases with no gene match: 7. Per the germline V gene, CDR1 is SGHRS and CDR2 is YFSETQ. CDR3 length equals 16 residues. The CDR3 DNA reads as TGCGCCAGCAGGGAAACCGGGACTAGCGGGGCCGGGGAGCTGTTTTTT. Translation gives CASRETGTSGAGELFF.

This chain uses TRBV19 with TRBJ2-1; the D is unclear. V dropped 0 bases and J dropped 5 bases, with 14 bases sitting between them. The CDR3 has 16 residues. Germline V gene data show CDR1 as LNHDA and CDR2 as SQIVND (reference sequence). CDR3 sequence reads: CASSIDLGRIDNEQFF. DNA for the CDR3: TGTGCCAGTAGTATAGATCTCGGACGGATAGACAATGAGCAGTTCTTC.

V gene TRBV11-2 combines with J gene TRBJ1-4, with D perhaps TRBD1 (5 bases). Germline CDR1 is SGHAT and CDR2 is FQNNGV. The CDR3 extends over 15 amino acids. V was pared by 1 base and J by 10 bases, with 16 bases between. The CDR3 reads CASSLAAGPRGKLFF. CDR3 DNA sequence: TGTGCCAGCAGCTTAGCAGCGGGGCCCCGTGGAAAACTGTTTTTT.

The V call is TRBV7-9, the J call TRBJ2-3, with TRBD1 matching 9 bases. The CDR3 loop spans 16 amino acids. V dropped 6 bases and J dropped 13; count of bases not matched to a gene: 20. Looked up from germline, CDR1 is SEHNR and CDR2 is FQNEAQ (reference sequence). The CDR3 region has the DNA TGTGCCAGCAGTGAAACGAACAACCCCACAGGGGGCGTTAAGTATTTT. It specifies CASSETNNPTGGVKYF.

The chain recombines TRBV5-1 with TRBJ1-2, with D perhaps TRBD1 (5 bases). The ends were cut back, 4 bases at V and 3 bases at J, with 16 bases in the middle. Germline V gene sequence: CDR1 SGHRS, CDR2 YFSETQ. The CDR3 runs to 15 residues. In DNA, the CDR3 is TGCGCCAGCAGCCCGGAGGGGCAGGATCACTATGGCTACACCTTC. Amino acids: CASSPEGQDHYGYTF.

This clone was recorded only once. This chain connects TRBV6-1 to TRBJ2-7; D uncertain. V lost 3 bases and J 0 bases, leaving 6 bases between the germline ends. Germline-derived CDR1 and CDR2 are MNHNS and SASEGT. The CDR3 is 13 residues long. The CDR3 nucleotides read TGTGCCAGCAGTGAGATAGACTCCTACGAGCAGTACTTC. This encodes CASSEIDSYEQYF.

The chain combines TRBV4-2 with TRBJ1-5; no definite D call. Trimming took off 0 bases at V and 6 bases at J, with 12 bases between the two ends. From germline, CDR1 is LGHNA and CDR2 YNFKEQ. The CDR3 length is 15 residues. CDR3 protein: CASSQDRGPTQPQHF. For the CDR3, the DNA is TGTGCCAGCAGCCAAGACCGGGGTCCGACTCAGCCCCAGCATTTT.

This clone was picked up one time. J is TRBJ1-1 and V is TRBV9, with 7 bases fitting TRBD1. CDR1 and CDR2 (germline): SGDLS, YYNGEE. This CDR3 contains 14 residues. The trim removed 0 bases at V and 6 bases at J, leaving 5 bases unmatched. The CDR3 is CASSVVPTGSEAFF. CDR3 DNA: TGTGCCAGCAGCGTAGTCCCGACAGGGTCTGAAGCTTTCTTT.

The chain couples TRBV7-6 to TRBJ2-2; D gene unclear. Trimming removed 3 bases at V and 1 base at J, with 9 bases between. The CDR3 loop spans 15 amino acids. Germline V gene lookup returns CDR1 SGHVS and CDR2 FNYEAQ. DNA for the CDR3: TGTGCCAGCAGCTTGAGGTTAGAGAACACCGGGGAGCTGTTTTTT. Translated: CASSLRLENTGELFF.

This clone appeared once. CDR3 DNA: TGTGCCAGCAGCTTACATGAGGGACCAAACTATGGCTACACCTTC. Its protein is CASSLHEGPNYGYTF. The V call is TRBV7-9, the J call TRBJ1-2; a weak D match, TRBD1 (5 bases). The CDR3 loop spans 15 amino acids. Germline CDR1 and CDR2: SEHNR and FQNEAQ (reference sequence). V was shortened by 2 bases and J by 2 bases, with 12 bases between the two germline ends.